This TCR beta chain was retrieved from a study of blood T cells in healthy people across ages (dated by TCRdb to about 2015). Study-wide context: In model experiments, template switching captured roughly one uniquely barcoded TCR beta cDNA molecule for every two T cells. Age-related changes in TCR beta repertoire diversity were measured in the study by deep sequencing normalized with unique cDNA molecular identifiers. The donors were split into four age groups: young (average 16 years), middle-aged (over 35), aged (approximately 59) and long-lived (approximately 80). To avoid experimental bias, donors of different ages were randomly spread across the sequencing lanes. Using the same blood draw, the study looked at two additional independent replicas of 1 million unique cDNA reads for two donors, one aged 18 to 30 and the other aged 80 or older. The full study reports these points: Estimates of total diversity based on one million sequenced T cells were considered lower bounds and underestimates. Conclusive comparison of naive and antigen-experienced compartments was prevented by the profiling of bulk unsorted PBMCs. There was a strong correlation between observed TCR beta diversity and the percentage of naive T cells measured by flow cytometry. The CMV infection status of donors was not known, potentially confounding age-related changes in expanded clonotypes. The long-lived group showed more naive CD4+ T cells, fewer expanded clones and increased TCR diversity than the aged group, suggesting age selection. As age increased, observed TCR beta diversity per million T cells dropped in a roughly linear way, and a significant reduction was already evident by age roughly 40.

Libraries were built with 5' RACE. Sequencing instrument: Illumina HiSeq 2500. A second PCR of roughly 7 to 11 cycles was performed with a sample-barcoded 5' primer and a J-beta primer mix. A unique molecular identifier was introduced onto each TCR beta cDNA molecule by a template-switch 5' adaptor carrying 12 random nucleotides. At least 2.5 million CDR3-containing paired-end reads were obtained from each sample. All of the RNA was converted into first-strand cDNA using the Mint cDNA synthesis kit, with a TRBC-specific oligonucleotide serving as the primer. After uracil-DNA glycosylase treatment, a first 18-cycle PCR used universal primers M1SS and BC2_uni_R on all cDNA. For the original study's pipeline: Each sample was normalized by randomly selecting 1 million high-quality reads, each carrying a distinct molecular identifier. Instead of being binned into consensus sequences, reads that shared molecular identifiers were thrown out. MiTCR, set to a Q25 quality threshold and the strictest error-elimination algorithm, was used for CDR3 identification, clonotype clustering and error correction. A nonparametric unseen species model with Euler transformation was used to estimate lower-bound total TCR beta diversity. Clones were called with MiXCR by TCRdb after fastp trimmed the public reads at Q25, and only in-frame beta chains were retained. Each entry is one CDR3 protein sequence, shown with its most common DNA and genes. For this entry, the V and J calls and clone size follow TCRdb and not the study's own pipeline. This sample lists 700,000 or so distinct CDR3 sequences; 20% to 25% were detected once. The ten largest clones add up to 20% to 25% of the sample.

This clonotype was counted only a few times. The antigen this receptor binds is unknown. Within one base of it there is no much larger clone, and no base qualities were kept. Taken from cysteine to phenylalanine, the CDR3 has 15 residues. The sequence is cut down to CDR3 DNA, 45 bases in frame from base 1. CDR1 and CDR2, looked up from the germline V gene, are ENHRY and SYGVKD. The 39 donors, aged 6 to 90 years, were systemically healthy Caucasian individuals from Russia. About 9.6 milliliters of peripheral blood were collected from each donor into EDTA-treated Vacutainer tubes. PBMCs were isolated by Ficoll-Paque density-gradient centrifugation, with at least 6.5 million obtained per sample. Trizol reagent was used to extract total RNA from PBMCs, with at least 5.5 micrograms per sample. The percentages of naive CD45RAhigh/CD27high T cells were determined by flow cytometry on a PBMC aliquot from every donor.

Sequences were obtained from blood. The chain links TRBV10-3 with TRBJ2-5; 7 central nucleotides agree with TRBD2. The DNA end is more similar to TRBJ2-1, so the J call may be wrong. This TCR was recovered from a man aged 65-85 years in good health. DNA sequence: TGTGCCATCAGTGAGTCAAGCGCGGGGGTGGCTGAGCAGTTCTTC. The translation is CAISESSAGVAEQFF.